The present TCR beta chain was sequenced within a study of OX40 agonist ivuxolimab in advanced cancers. Study at large: While on treatment, patients had intravenous ivuxolimab at 0.01 to 10 mg/kg every 2 weeks. Dose-escalation patients had hepatocellular carcinoma, melanoma, renal cell or head and neck cancer. Study-wide results and limits: Partial responders at 0.1-3.0 mg/kg showed near-lowest clonal expansion.

This clone was observed once. Its antigen is unidentified. The V end lost 2 bases, the J end lost 5 bases, and 8 bases lay between the germline ends. The CDR3 covers 13 residues. Per the germline V gene, CDR1 is MNHEY and CDR2 is SMNVEV (reference sequence). The repertoire was sequenced with immunoSEQ multiplex PCR; TCRdb's copy has only in-frame clones and lacks some. The repertoire holds just over 90,000 clones, with 94% as singletons. Individuals having autoimmune disease history or systemic immunosuppression were not enrolled. This sequence originates from an adult with an advanced solid tumor such as melanoma, head and neck, liver or kidney cancer. The rearrangement joins TRBV27 to TRBJ2-3; D remains unclear. The sequenced sample was CD4+ or CD8+ T cells sorted from blood, obtained in a trial of the OX40 agonist ivuxolimab. CDR3 DNA sequence: TGTGCCAGCAGTTTAGTGGGAATAGATACGCAGTATTTT. As protein: CASSLVGIDTQYF.